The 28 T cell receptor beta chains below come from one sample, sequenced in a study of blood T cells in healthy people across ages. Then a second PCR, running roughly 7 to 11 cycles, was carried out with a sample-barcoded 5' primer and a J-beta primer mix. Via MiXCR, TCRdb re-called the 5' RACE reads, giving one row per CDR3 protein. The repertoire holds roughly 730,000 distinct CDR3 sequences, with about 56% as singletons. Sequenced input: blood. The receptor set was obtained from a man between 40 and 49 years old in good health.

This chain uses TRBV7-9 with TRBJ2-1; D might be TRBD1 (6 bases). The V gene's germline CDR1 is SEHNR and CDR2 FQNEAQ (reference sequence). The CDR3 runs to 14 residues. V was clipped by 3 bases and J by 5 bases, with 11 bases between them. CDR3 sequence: CASSFGQPDNEQFF. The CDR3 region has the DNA TGTGCCAGCAGCTTCGGACAGCCGGACAATGAGCAGTTCTTC.

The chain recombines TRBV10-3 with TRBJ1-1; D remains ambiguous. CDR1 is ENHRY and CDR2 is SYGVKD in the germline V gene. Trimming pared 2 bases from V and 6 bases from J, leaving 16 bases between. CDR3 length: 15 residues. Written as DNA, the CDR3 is TGTGCCATCAGTGAGGGAACGGACGCGACGTCTGAAGCTTTCTTT. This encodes CAISEGTDATSEAFF.

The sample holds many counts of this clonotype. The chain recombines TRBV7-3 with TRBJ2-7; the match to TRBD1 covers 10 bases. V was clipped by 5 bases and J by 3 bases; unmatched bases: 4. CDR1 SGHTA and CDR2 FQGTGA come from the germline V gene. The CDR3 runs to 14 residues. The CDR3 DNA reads TGTGCCAGCAGCCCGACAGGGGGCATCTACGAGCAGTACTTC. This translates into CASSPTGGIYEQYF.

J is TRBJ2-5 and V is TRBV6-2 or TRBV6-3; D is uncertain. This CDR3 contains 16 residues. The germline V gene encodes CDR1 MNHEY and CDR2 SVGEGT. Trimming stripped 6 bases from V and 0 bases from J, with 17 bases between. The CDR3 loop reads CASSPLGTAYQETQYF. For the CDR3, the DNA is TGTGCCAGCAGCCCCCTGGGCACTGCCTACCAAGAGACCCAGTACTTC.

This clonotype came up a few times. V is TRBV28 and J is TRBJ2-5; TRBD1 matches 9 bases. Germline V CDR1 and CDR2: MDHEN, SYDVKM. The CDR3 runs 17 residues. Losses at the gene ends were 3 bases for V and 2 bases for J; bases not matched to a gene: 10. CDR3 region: CASSFHIAGTGQETQYF. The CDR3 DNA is TGTGCCAGCAGTTTTCACATCGCCGGGACAGGGCAAGAGACCCAGTACTTC.

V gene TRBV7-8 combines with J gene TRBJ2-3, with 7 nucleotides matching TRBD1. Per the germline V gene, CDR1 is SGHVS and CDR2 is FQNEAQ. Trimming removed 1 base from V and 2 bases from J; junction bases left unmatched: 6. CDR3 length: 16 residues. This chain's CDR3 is CASSLVATGITDTQYF. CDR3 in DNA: TGTGCCAGCAGCTTAGTTGCGACAGGGATCACAGATACGCAGTATTTT.

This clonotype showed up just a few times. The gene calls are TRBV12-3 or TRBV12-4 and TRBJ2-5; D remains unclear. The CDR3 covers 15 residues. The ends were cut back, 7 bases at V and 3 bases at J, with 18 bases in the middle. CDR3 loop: CASTLTGGPEETQYF. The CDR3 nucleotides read TGTGCCAGCACCCTAACGGGTGGACCGGAAGAGACCCAGTACTTC.

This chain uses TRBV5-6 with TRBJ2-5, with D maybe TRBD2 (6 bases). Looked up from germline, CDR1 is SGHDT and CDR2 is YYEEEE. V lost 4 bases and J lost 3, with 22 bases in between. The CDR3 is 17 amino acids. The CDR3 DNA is TGTGCCAGCAGCCCCTCTCTGGCGGGATGGACGGAAGAGACCCAGTACTTC. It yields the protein CASSPSLAGWTEETQYF.

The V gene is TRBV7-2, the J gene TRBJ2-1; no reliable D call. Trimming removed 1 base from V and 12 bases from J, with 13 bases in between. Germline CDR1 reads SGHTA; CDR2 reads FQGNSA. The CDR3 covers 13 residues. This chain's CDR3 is CASSLDRKSWQFF. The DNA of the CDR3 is TGTGCCAGCAGCTTAGATAGAAAATCTTGGCAGTTCTTC.

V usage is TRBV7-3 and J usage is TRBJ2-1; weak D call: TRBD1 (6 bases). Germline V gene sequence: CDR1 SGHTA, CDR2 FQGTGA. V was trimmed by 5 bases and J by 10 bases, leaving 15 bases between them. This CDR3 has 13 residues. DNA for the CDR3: TGTGCCAGCAGCGTATACAGGGAGAGGGAGCAGTTCTTC. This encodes CASSVYREREQFF.

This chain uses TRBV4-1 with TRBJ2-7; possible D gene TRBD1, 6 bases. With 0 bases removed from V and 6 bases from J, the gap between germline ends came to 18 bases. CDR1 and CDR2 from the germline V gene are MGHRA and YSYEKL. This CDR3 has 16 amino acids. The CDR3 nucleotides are TGCGCCAGCAGCCAAGAATGGGGCGACAGGCGGACCGAGCAGTACTTC. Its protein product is CASSQEWGDRRTEQYF.

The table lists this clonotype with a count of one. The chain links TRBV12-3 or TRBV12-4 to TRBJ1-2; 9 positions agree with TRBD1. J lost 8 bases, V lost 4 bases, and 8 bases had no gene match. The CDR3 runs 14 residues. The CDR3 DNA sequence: TGTGCCAGCAGTTCACAGGGGGCCTTGAGCGGCTACACCTTC. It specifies CASSSQGALSGYTF.

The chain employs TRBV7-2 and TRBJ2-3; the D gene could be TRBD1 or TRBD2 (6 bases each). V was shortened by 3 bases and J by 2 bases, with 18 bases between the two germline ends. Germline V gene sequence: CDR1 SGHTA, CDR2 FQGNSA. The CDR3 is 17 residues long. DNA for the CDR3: TGTGCCAGCAGCTTCACTCGGGGGCGGGGTTACACAGATACGCAGTATTTT. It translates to CASSFTRGRGYTDTQYF. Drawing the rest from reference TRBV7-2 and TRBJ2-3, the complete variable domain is GAGVSQSPSNKVTEKGKDVELRCDPISGHTALYWYRQSLGQGLEFLIYFQGNSAPDKSGLPSDRFSAERTGGSVSTLTIQRTQQEDSAVYLCASSFTRGRGYTDTQYFGPGTRLTVL.

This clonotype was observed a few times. The CDR3 region is CASSQDYGDTQYF. In nucleotides, the CDR3 is TGCGCCAGCAGCCAAGATTATGGGGATACGCAGTATTTT. The V and J genes are TRBV4-3 and TRBJ2-3; D uncertain. This CDR3 has 13 residues. Looked up from germline, CDR1 is LGHNA and CDR2 is YSLEER. Trimming took off 0 bases at V and 6 bases at J, with 7 bases between the two ends.

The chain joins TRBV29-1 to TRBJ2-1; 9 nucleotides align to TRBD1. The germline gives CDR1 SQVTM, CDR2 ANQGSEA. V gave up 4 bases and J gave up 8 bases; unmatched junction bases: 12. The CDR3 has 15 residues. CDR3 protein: CSVGRDRVFSDEQFF. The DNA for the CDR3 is TGCAGCGTTGGCCGGGACAGGGTTTTTTCGGATGAGCAGTTCTTC.

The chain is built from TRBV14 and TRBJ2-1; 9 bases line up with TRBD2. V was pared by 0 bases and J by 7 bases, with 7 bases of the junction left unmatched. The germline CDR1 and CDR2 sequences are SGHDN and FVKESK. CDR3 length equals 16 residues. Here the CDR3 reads CASSQDLAGPLNEQFF. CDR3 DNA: TGTGCCAGCAGCCAAGATCTAGCGGGGCCCCTGAATGAGCAGTTCTTC.

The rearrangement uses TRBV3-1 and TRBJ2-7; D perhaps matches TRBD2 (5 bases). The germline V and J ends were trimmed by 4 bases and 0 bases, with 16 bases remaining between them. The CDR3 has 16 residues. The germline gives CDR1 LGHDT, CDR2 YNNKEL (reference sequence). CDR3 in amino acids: CASSRRPAGSSYEQYF. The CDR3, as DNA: TGTGCCAGCAGCCGTCGACCCGCGGGTAGCTCCTACGAGCAGTACTTC.

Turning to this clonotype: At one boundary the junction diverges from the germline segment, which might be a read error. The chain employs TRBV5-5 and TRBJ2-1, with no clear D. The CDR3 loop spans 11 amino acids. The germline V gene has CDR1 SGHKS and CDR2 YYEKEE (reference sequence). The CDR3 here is CASGQYTEQFF. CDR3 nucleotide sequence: TGTGCCAGCGGCCAGTACACTGAGCAGTTCTTC.

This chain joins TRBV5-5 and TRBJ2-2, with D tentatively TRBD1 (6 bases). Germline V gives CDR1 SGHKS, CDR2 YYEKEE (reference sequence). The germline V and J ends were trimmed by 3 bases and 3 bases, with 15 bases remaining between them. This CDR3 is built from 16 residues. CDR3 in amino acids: CASSWSSDSHTGELFF. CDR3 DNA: TGTGCCAGCAGCTGGAGCTCGGACAGTCACACCGGGGAGCTGTTTTTT.

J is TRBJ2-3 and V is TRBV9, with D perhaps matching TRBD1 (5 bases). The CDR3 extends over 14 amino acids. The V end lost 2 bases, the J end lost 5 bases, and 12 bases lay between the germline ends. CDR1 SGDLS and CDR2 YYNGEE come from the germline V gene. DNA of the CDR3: TGTGCCAGCAGCGTTGGGGCCCTAGGAGATACGCAGTATTTT. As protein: CASSVGALGDTQYF.

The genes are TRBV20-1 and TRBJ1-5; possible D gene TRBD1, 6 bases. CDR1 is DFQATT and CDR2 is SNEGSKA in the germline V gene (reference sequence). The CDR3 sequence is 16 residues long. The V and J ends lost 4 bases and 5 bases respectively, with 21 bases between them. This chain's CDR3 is CSAIPSGAPWDQPQHF. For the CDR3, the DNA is TGCAGTGCTATTCCGTCAGGGGCCCCCTGGGATCAGCCCCAGCATTTT.

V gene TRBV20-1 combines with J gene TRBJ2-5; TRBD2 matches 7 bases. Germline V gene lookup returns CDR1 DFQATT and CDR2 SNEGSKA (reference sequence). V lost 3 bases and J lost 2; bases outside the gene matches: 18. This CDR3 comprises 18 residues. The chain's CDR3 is CSARGRGSNWRAQETQYF. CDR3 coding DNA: TGCAGTGCTAGGGGGAGGGGTAGTAATTGGAGGGCGCAAGAGACCCAGTACTTC.

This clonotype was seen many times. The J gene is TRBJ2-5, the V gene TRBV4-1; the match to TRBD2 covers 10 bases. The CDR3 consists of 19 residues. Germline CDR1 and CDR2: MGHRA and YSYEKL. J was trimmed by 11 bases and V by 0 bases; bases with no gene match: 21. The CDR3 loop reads CASSQETALVAGGGREQYF. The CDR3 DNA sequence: TGCGCCAGCAGCCAAGAGACGGCTTTAGTAGCGGGGGGAGGCAGGGAGCAGTACTTC.

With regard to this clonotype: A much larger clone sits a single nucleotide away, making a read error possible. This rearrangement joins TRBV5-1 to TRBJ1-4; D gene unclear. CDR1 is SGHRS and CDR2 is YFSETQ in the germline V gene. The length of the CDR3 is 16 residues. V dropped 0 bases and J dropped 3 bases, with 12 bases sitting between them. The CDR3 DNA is TGCGCCAGCAGCTTGGCCATTAGGACGGCTAATGAAAAACTGTTTTTT. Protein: CASSLAIRTANEKLFF.

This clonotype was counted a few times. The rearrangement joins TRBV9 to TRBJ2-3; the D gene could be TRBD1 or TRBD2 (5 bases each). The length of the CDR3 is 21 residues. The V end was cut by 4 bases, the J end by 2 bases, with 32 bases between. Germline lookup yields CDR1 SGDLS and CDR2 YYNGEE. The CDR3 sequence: CASSHHVPGTTFRGDTDTQYF. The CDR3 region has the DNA TGTGCCAGCAGCCATCATGTCCCCGGGACCACCTTCCGAGGGGACACAGATACGCAGTATTTT.

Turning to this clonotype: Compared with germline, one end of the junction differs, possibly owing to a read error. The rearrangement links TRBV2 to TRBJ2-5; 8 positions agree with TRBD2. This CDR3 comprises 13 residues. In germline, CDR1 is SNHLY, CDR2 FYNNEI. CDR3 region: CVSKAGGEETQYF. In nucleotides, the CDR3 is TGTGTCAGCAAGGCGGGGGGCGAGGAGACCCAGTACTTC. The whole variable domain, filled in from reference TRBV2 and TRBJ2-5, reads EPEVTQTPSHQVTQMGQEVILRCVPISNHLYFYWYRQILGQKVEFLVSFYNNEISEKSEIFDDQFSVERPDGSNFTLKIRSTKLEDSAMYFCVSKAGGEETQYFGPGTRLLVL.

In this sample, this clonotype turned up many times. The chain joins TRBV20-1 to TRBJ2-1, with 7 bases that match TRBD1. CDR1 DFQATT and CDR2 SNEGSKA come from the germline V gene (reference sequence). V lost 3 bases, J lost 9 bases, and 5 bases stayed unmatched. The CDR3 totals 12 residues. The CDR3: CSASLGGTEQFF. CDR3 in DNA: TGCAGTGCTAGTTTAGGGGGCACTGAGCAGTTCTTC.

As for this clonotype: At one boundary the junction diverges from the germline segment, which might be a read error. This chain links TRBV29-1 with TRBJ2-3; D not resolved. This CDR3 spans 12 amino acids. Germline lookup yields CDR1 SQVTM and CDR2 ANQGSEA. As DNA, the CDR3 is TGCAGCATTGAATTGTTCACAGATACGCAGTATTTT. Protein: CSIELFTDTQYF.